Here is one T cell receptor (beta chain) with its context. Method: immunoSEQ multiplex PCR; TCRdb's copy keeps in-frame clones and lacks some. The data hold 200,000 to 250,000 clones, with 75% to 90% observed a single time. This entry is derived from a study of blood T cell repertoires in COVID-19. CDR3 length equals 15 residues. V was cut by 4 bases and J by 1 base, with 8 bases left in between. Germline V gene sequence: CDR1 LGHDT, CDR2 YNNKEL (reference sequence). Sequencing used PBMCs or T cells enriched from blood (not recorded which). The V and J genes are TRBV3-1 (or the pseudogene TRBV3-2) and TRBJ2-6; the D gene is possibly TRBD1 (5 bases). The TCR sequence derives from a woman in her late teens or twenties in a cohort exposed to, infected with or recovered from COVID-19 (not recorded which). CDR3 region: CASSPDSSGANVLTF. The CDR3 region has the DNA TGTGCCAGCAGCCCCGACAGTTCTGGGGCCAACGTCCTGACTTTC.